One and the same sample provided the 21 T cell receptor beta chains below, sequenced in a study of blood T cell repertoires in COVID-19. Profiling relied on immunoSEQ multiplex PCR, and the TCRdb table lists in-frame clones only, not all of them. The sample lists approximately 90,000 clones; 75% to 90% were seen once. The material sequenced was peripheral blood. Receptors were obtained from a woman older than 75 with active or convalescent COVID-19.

The CDR3 loop reads CASSDQGGGYGYTF. The CDR3, as DNA: TGTGCCAGCAGTGATCAGGGGGGAGGCTATGGCTACACCTTC. The rearrangement joins TRBV2 to TRBJ1-2, with 7 bases lining up with TRBD1. The CDR3 is made up of 14 amino acids. V trimming: 3 bases; J trimming: 4 bases; junction bases outside the gene matches: 5. Germline V lookup: CDR1 SNHLY, CDR2 FYNNEI.

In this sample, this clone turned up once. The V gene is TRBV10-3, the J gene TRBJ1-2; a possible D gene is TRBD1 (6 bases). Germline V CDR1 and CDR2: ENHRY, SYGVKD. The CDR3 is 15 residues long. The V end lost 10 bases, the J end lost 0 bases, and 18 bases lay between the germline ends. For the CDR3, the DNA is TGTGCCACCTCCACTGCCGGGACAACTAACTATGGCTACACCTTC. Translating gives CATSTAGTTNYGYTF.

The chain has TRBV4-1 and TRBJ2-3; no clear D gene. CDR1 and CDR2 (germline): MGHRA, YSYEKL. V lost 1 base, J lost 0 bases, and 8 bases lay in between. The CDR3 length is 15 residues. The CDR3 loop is CASSQGPVSTDTQYF. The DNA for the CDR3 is TGCGCCAGCAGCCAAGGTCCGGTTAGCACAGATACGCAGTATTTT.

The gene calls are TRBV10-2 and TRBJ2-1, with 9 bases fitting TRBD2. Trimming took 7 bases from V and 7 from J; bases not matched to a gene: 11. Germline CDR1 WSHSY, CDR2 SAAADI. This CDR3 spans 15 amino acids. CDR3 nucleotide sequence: TGCGCCAGCATCCCGGGCGGGAGGGCCGGGAATGAGCAGTTCTTC. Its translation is CASIPGGRAGNEQFF.

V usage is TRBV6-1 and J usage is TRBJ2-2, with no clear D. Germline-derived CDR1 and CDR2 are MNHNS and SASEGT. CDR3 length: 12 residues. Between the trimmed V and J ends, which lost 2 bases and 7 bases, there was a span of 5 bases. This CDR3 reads CASSERYGELFF. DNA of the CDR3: TGTGCCAGCAGTGAACGGTACGGGGAGCTGTTTTTT.

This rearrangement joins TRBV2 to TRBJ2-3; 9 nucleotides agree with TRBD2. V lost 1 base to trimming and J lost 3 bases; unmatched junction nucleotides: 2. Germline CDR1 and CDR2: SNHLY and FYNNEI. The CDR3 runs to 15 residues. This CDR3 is CASSEGLAETDTQYF. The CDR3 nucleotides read TGTGCCAGCAGTGAAGGACTAGCGGAAACAGATACGCAGTATTTT.

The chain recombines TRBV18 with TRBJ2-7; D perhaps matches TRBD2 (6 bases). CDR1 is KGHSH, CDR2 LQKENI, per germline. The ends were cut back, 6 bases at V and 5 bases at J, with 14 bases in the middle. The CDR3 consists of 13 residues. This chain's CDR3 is CASSPWGVHEQYF. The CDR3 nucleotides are TGTGCCAGCTCCCCTTGGGGGGTCCACGAGCAGTACTTC.

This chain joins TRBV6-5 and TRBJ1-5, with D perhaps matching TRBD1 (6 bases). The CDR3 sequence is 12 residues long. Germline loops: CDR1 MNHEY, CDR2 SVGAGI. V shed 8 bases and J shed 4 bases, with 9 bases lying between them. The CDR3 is CASQGPNQPQHF. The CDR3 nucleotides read TGTGCCAGCCAGGGGCCTAATCAGCCCCAGCATTTT.

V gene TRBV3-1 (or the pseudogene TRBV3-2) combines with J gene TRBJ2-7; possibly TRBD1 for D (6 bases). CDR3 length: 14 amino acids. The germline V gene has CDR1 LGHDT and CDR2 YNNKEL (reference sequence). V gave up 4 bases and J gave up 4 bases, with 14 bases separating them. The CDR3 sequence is CASSRDTGGYEQYF. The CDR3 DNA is TGTGCCAGCAGCCGGGACACCGGAGGATACGAGCAGTACTTC.

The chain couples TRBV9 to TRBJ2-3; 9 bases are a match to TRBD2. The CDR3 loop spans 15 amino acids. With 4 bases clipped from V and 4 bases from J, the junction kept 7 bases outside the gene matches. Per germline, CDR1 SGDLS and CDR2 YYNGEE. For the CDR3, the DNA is TGTGCCAGCAGCCCGCGAGCGGGAGGATCAGATACGCAGTATTTT. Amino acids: CASSPRAGGSDTQYF.

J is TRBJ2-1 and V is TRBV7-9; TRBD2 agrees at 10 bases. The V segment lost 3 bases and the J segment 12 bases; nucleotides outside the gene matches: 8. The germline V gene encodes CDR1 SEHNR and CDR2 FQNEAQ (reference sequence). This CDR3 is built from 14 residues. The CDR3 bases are TGTGCCAGCAGCTTTGAGCTAGCGGGGGCGGCGCAGTTCTTC. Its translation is CASSFELAGAAQFF.

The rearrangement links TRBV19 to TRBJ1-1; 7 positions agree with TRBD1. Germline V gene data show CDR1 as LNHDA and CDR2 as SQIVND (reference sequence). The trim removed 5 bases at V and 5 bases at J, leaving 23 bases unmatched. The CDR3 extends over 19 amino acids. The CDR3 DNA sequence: TGTGCCAGTAGTGCAAACAGGGGCCTCGTTTACGTATCCGGGACTGAAGCTTTCTTT. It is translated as CASSANRGLVYVSGTEAFF.

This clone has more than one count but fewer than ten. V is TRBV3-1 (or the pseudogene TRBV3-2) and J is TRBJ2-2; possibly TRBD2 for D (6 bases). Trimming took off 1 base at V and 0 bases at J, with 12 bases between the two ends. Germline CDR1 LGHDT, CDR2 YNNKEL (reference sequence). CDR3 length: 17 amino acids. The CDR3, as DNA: TGTGCCAGCAGCCAAGGGTCCATAGCGGCGAACACCGGGGAGCTGTTTTTT. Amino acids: CASSQGSIAANTGELFF.

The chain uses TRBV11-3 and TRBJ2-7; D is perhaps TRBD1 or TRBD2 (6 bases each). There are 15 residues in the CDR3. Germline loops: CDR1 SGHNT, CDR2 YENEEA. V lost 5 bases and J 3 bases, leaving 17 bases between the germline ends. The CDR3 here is CASSIGGRGGYEQYF. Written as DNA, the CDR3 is TGTGCCAGCAGCATAGGGGGAAGGGGAGGCTACGAGCAGTACTTC.

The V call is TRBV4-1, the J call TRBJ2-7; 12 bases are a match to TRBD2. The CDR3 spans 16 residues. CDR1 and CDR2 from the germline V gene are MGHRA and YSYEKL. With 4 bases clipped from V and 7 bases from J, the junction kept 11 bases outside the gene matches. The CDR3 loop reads CASSPGGLAGGREQYF. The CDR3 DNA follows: TGCGCCAGCAGCCCCGGGGGGCTAGCGGGGGGGCGAGAGCAGTACTTC.

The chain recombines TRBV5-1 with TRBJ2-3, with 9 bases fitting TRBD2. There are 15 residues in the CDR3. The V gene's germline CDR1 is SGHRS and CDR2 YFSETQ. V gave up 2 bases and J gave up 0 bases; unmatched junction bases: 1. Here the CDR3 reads CASSFSGRSTDTQYF. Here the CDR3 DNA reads TGCGCCAGCAGCTTTAGCGGGAGAAGCACAGATACGCAGTATTTT.

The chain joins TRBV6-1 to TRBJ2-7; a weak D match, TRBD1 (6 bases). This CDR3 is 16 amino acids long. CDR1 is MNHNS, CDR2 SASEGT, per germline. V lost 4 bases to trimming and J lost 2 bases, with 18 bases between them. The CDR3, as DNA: TGTGCCAGCAGTGCGTCCCCTACAGGGCACACCTACGAGCAGTACTTC. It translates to CASSASPTGHTYEQYF.

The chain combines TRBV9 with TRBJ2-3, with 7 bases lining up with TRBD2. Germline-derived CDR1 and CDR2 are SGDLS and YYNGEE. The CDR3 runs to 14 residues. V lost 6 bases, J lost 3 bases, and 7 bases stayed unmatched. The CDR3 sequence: CASNRAGWTDTQYF. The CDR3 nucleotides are TGTGCCAGCAATCGAGCGGGATGGACAGATACGCAGTATTTT.

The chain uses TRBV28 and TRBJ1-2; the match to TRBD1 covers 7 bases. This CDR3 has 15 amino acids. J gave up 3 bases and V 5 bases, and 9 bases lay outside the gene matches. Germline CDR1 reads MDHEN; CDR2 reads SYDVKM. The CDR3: CASSTRQGGDYGYTF. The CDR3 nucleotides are TGTGCCAGCAGTACCCGACAGGGAGGAGACTATGGCTACACCTTC.

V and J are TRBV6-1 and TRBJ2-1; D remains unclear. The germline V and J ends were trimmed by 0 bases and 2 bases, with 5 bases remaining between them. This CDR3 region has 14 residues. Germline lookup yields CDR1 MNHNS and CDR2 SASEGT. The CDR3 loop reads CASSEALAYNEQFF. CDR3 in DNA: TGTGCCAGCAGTGAAGCCCTCGCCTACAATGAGCAGTTCTTC.

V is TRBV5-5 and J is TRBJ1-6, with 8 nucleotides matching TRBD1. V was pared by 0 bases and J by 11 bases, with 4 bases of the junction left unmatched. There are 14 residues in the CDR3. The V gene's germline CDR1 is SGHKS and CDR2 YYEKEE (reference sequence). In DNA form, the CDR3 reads TGTGCCAGCAGCTTGGCAGGGGGCGCGACACCCCTCCACTTT. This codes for CASSLAGGATPLHF.